These 14 T cell receptor beta chains share one sample of origin, sequenced in a study of human T cells and chemical hapten exposure. Each CDR3 protein is one row after TCRdb ran MiXCR on the RACE reads. The sample lists about 270,000 distinct CDR3 sequences, 7.7% occurring once. Noted time point: pre-sensitization, week 0. Sample treatment: therapeutic diphenylcyclopropenone sensitization with weekly scalp DPC. The input for sequencing was whole blood, taken in connection with sensitization to the hapten diphenylcyclopropenone (DPC). These receptor sequences come from a man between 18 and 35 years old with alopecia areata. Some clones in this sample may be carry-over from other donors' samples.

This clonotype was counted at least ten times. The CDR3: CASSLGGQETQYF. CDR3 coding DNA: TGTGCCAGCAGCTTAGGGGGCCAAGAGACCCAGTACTTC. The chain is built from TRBV7-2 and TRBJ2-5; D unclear. V was pared by 1 base and J by 1 base, with 4 bases between. Per the germline V gene, CDR1 is SGHTA and CDR2 is FQGNSA. There are 13 residues in the CDR3.

The chain has TRBV5-1 and TRBJ1-2; D is perhaps TRBD1 (6 bases). The CDR3 has 16 amino acids. V lost 4 bases and J 8 bases, leaving 24 bases between the germline ends. Germline assignment: CDR1 SGHRS and CDR2 YFSETQ. CDR3 nucleotide sequence: TGCGCCAGCAGCCCACAATCTTTCCAGGGGACTGACGGCTACACCTTC. Its translation: CASSPQSFQGTDGYTF.

The chain carries TRBV7-3 and TRBJ1-1, with D hard to call. The V end was cut by 1 base, the J end by 7 bases, with 10 bases between. The germline CDR1 and CDR2 sequences are SGHTA and FQGTGA. The CDR3 has 13 amino acids. This CDR3 is CASSLSLSSEAFF. CDR3 nucleotides: TGTGCCAGCAGCTTAAGTCTGAGTAGTGAAGCTTTCTTT. The whole variable domain, remainder taken from reference TRBV7-3 and TRBJ1-1, is GAGVSQTPSNKVTEKGKYVELRCDPISGHTALYWYRQSLGQGPEFLIYFQGTGAADDSGLPNDRFFAVRPEGSVSTLKIQRTERGDSAVYLCASSLSLSSEAFFGQGTRLTVV.

The CDR3 sequence: CASTIREETQYF. The CDR3 DNA sequence: TGTGCCAGCACCATACGCGAAGAGACCCAGTACTTC. The chain carries TRBV6-2 or TRBV6-3 and TRBJ2-5; D is unclear. Germline CDR1 is MNHEY and CDR2 is SVGEGT. This CDR3 comprises 12 residues. V shed 7 bases and J shed 3 bases, with 9 bases lying between them.

This clonotype was seen more than once but under ten times. The rearrangement joins TRBV28 to TRBJ2-2; D might be TRBD1 (5 bases). CDR3 length: 15 amino acids. V was shortened by 6 bases and J by 2 bases, with 13 bases between the two germline ends. Germline CDR1 reads MDHEN; CDR2 reads SYDVKM. The CDR3 is CASRLTDLNTGELFF. CDR3 sequence (DNA): TGTGCCAGCAGACTGACAGACCTCAACACCGGGGAGCTGTTTTTT.

There are a few counts of this clonotype. The V gene is TRBV9, the J gene TRBJ2-2; 8 bases map to TRBD1. CDR1 and CDR2 (germline): SGDLS, YYNGEE. V shed 4 bases and J 9 bases; nucleotides not matched to a gene: 8. This CDR3 region has 14 residues. CDR3 sequence reads: CASSPWTGYRELFF. Written as DNA, the CDR3 is TGTGCCAGCAGCCCATGGACAGGGTACAGGGAGCTGTTTTTT.

The chain employs TRBV14 and TRBJ2-1; D may be TRBD1 or TRBD2 (6 bases each). CDR1 and CDR2 (germline): SGHDN, FVKESK. The CDR3 runs to 17 residues. Trimming shortened V by 0 bases and J by 1 base, and 13 bases separated the two germline ends. The CDR3 region has the DNA TGTGCCAGCAGCCAAGAAATTGGGGGGCTTTCCTACAATGAGCAGTTCTTC. Translation: CASSQEIGGLSYNEQFF.

J is TRBJ1-2 and V is TRBV12-3 or TRBV12-4; possible D gene TRBD1, 6 bases. The CDR3 runs to 15 residues. The V gene lost 7 bases and the J gene lost 1 base, with 16 bases spanning the gap. CDR3: CASTPGQRDNYGYTF. DNA for the CDR3: TGTGCCAGCACCCCAGGACAGCGGGATAACTATGGCTACACCTTC.

The sample holds many counts of this clonotype. The gene calls are TRBV2 and TRBJ1-5; D gene uncertain. The V end lost 8 bases, the J end lost 4 bases, and 9 bases lay between the germline ends. The CDR3 runs 12 residues. Germline-derived CDR1 and CDR2 are SNHLY and FYNNEI. The CDR3 nucleotides are TGTGCCAGCTCGACCTCAAATCAGCCCCAGCATTTT. It encodes CASSTSNQPQHF.

This clonotype turned up a few times. This rearrangement joins TRBV4-1 to TRBJ1-5, with D possibly matching TRBD1 (6 bases). V shed 4 bases and J shed 1 base, with 17 bases lying between them. Germline V gene sequence: CDR1 MGHRA, CDR2 YSYEKL. CDR3 length: 17 residues. This chain's CDR3 is CASSLGPGAGSNQPQHF. CDR3 DNA sequence: TGCGCCAGCAGCCTAGGACCAGGGGCTGGCAGCAATCAGCCCCAGCATTTT.

This clonotype was detected a few times. The chain combines TRBV7-2 with TRBJ2-1; a possible D gene is TRBD2 (5 bases). This CDR3 is 16 amino acids long. V was clipped by 5 bases and J by 0 bases, with 14 bases between them. Germline V gene data show CDR1 as SGHTA and CDR2 as FQGNSA. CDR3 bases: TGTGCCAGCAGCCGCTTCAGCGGAAGCTCCTACAATGAGCAGTTCTTC. Translation: CASSRFSGSSYNEQFF.

Only a few counts were recorded for this clonotype. The CDR3 loop reads CSARVPLGGGTDTQYF. For the CDR3, the DNA is TGCAGTGCTAGAGTCCCCCTGGGCGGGGGGACAGATACGCAGTATTTT. The chain is built from TRBV20-1 and TRBJ2-3; 8 bases map to TRBD2. CDR1 and CDR2 (germline): DFQATT, SNEGSKA (reference sequence). The CDR3 sequence is 16 residues long. V was clipped by 1 base and J by 3 bases; unmatched bases: 9.

There are a few counts of this clonotype. This rearrangement joins TRBV24-1 to TRBJ2-1, with unresolved D. The CDR3 is 12 residues long. The V gene's germline CDR1 is KGHDR and CDR2 SFDVKD. With 2 bases removed from V and 8 bases from J, the gap between germline ends came to 6 bases. The CDR3 bases are TGTGCCACCAGTGATTCAAGGGATGAGCAGTTCTTC. This encodes CATSDSRDEQFF.

This clonotype was found many times. J is TRBJ1-5 and V is TRBV20-1; unclear D gene. Germline V CDR1 and CDR2: DFQATT, SNEGSKA (reference sequence). This CDR3 is built from 9 residues. Trimming removed 7 bases from V and 6 bases from J, with 4 bases in between. CDR3 DNA: TGCAGTGTAGGTCAGCCCCAGCATTTT. It specifies CSVGQPQHF.